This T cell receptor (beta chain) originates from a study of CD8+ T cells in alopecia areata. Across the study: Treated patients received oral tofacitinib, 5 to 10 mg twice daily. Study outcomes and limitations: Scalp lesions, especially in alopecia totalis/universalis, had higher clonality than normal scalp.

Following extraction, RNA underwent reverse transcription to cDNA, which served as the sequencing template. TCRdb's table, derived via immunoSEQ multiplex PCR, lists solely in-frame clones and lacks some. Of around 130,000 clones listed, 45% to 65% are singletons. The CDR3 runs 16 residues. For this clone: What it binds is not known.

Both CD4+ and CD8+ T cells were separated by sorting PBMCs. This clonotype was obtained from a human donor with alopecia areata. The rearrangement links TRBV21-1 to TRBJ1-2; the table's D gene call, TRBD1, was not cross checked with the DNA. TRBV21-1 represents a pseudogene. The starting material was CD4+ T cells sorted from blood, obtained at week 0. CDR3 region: CASRDPGQITNYGYTF. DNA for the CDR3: TGTGCCAGCAGAGACCCGGGACAGATTACTAACTATGGCTACACCTTC.